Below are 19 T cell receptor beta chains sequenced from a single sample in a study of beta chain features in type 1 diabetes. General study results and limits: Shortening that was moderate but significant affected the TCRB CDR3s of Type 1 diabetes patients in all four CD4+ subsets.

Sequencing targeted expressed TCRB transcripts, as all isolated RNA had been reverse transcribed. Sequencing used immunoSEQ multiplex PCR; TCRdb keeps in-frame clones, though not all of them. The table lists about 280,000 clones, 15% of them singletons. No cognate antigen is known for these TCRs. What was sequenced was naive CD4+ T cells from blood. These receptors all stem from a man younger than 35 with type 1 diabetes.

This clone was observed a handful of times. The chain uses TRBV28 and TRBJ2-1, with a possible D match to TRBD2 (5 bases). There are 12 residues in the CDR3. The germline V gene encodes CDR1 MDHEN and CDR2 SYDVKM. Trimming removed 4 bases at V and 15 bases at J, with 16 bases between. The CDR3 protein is CASSSSRGYRFF. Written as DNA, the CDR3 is TGTGCCAGCAGTTCCTCTCGGGGTTATCGGTTCTTC.

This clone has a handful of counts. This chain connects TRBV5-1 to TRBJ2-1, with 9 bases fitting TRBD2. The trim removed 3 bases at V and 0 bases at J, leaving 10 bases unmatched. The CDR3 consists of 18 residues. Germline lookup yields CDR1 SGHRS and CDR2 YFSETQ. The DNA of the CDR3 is TGCGCCAGCAGCTCCCCGGGACTAGCAAAGAGCTCCTACAATGAGCAGTTCTTC. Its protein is CASSSPGLAKSSYNEQFF.

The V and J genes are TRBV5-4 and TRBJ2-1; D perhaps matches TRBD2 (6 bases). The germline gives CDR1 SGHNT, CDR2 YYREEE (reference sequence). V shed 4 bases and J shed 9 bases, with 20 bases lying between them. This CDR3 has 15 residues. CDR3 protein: CASSPGGFREIEQFF. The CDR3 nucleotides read TGTGCCAGCAGCCCGGGCGGGTTCCGGGAGATTGAGCAGTTCTTC. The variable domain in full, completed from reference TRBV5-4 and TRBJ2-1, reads ETGVTQSPTHLIKTRGQQVTLRCSSQSGHNTVSWYQQALGQGPQFIFQYYREEENGRGNFPPRFSGLQFPNYSSELNVNALELDDSALYLCASSPGGFREIEQFFGPGTRLTVL.

The CDR3 DNA reads as TGTGCCAGCAGCGGGAGGGACAATGAAAAACTGTTTTTT. This translates into CASSGRDNEKLFF. The chain recombines TRBV7-9 with TRBJ1-4; D might be TRBD1 (5 bases). Germline loops: CDR1 SEHNR, CDR2 FQNEAQ (reference sequence). This CDR3 comprises 13 residues. V gave up 5 bases and J gave up 5 bases, with 9 bases separating them.

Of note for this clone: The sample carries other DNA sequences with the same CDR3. For the CDR3, the DNA is TGTGCCAGCAGCTTAGCGGGAACAGATACGCAGTATTTT. It encodes CASSLAGTDTQYF. The rearrangement links TRBV11-2 to TRBJ2-3; a weak D match, TRBD2 (5 bases). Germline CDR1 is SGHAT and CDR2 is FQNNGV. V lost 1 base and J lost 3, with 5 bases in between. This CDR3 has 13 residues.

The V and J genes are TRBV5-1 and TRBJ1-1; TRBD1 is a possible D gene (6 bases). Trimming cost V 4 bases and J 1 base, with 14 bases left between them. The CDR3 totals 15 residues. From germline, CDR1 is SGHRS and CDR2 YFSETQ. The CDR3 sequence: CASSKWTVQNTEAFF. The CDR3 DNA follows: TGCGCCAGCAGCAAGTGGACAGTCCAGAACACTGAAGCTTTCTTT.

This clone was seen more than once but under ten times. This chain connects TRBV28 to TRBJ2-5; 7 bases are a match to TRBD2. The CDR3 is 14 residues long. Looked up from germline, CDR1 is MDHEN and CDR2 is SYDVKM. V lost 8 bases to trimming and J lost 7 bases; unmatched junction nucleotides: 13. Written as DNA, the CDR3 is TGTGCCAGCGGCCCCGGCGAGAAGCGGGGGACCCAGTACTTC. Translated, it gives CASGPGEKRGTQYF.

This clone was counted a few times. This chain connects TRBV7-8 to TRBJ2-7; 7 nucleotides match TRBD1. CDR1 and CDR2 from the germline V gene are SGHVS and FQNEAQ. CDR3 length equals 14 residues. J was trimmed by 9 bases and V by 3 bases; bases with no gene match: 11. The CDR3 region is CASSFTGEWNVQYF. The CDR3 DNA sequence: TGTGCCAGCAGCTTTACAGGGGAGTGGAATGTGCAGTACTTC.

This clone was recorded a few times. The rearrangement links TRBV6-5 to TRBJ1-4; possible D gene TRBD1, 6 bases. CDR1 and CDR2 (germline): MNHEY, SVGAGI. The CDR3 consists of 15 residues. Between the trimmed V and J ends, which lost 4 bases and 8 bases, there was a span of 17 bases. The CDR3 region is CASSLYPGEGEKLFF. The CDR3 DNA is TGTGCCAGCAGTTTGTACCCAGGGGAAGGAGAAAAACTGTTTTTT.

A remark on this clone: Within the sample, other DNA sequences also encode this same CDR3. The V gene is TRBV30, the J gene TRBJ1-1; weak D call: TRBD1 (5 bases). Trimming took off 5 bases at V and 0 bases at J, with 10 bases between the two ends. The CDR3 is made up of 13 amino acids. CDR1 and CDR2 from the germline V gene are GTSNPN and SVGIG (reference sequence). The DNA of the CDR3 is TGTGCCTGGGCGGGGCAGTTGAACACTGAAGCTTTCTTT. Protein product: CAWAGQLNTEAFF.

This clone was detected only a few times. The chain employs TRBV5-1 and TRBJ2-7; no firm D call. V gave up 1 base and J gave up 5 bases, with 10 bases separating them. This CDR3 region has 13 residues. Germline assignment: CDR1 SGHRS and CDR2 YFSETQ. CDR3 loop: CASSLFPSDEQYF. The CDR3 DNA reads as TGCGCCAGCAGCTTGTTCCCTTCGGACGAGCAGTACTTC.

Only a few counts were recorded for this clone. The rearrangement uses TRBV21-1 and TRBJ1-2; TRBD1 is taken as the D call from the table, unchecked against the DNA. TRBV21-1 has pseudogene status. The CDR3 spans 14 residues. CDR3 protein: CASSNSGQGYGYTF. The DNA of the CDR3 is TGTGCCAGCAGCAACTCGGGACAGGGCTATGGCTACACCTTC.

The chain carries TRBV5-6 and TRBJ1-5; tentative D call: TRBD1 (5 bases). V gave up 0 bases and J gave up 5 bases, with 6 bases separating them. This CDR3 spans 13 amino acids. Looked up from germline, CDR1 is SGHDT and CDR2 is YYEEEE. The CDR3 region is CASSLGQYQPQHF. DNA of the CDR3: TGTGCCAGCAGCTTGGGACAGTATCAGCCCCAGCATTTT.

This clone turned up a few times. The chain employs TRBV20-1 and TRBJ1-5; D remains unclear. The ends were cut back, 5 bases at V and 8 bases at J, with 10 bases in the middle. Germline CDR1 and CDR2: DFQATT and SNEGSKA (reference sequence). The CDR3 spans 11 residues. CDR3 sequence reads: CSAAAAEPQHF. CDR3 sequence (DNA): TGCAGTGCTGCGGCGGCAGAGCCCCAGCATTTT.

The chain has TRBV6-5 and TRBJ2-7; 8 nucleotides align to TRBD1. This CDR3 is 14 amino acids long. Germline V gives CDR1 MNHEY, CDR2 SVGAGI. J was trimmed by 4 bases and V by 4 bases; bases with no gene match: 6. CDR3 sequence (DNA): TGTGCCAGCAGTTCCCAGGGGGCCAAGTACGAGCAGTACTTC. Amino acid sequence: CASSSQGAKYEQYF.

CDR3 sequence reads: CASSLRTGGRGTRDEQYF. In DNA, the CDR3 is TGCGCCAGCAGCCTCCGGACAGGGGGGCGCGGAACCCGCGACGAGCAGTACTTC. The rearrangement uses TRBV5-1 and TRBJ2-7; 10 bases are shared with TRBD1. V lost 4 bases to trimming and J lost 5 bases; unmatched junction nucleotides: 18. The CDR3 sequence is 18 residues long. The germline V gene encodes CDR1 SGHRS and CDR2 YFSETQ.

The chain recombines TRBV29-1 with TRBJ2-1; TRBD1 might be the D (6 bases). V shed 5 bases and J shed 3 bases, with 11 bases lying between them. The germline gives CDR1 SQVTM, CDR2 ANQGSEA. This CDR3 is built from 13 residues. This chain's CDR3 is CSVQGFLYNEQFF. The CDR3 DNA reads TGCAGCGTTCAGGGGTTTCTCTACAATGAGCAGTTCTTC.

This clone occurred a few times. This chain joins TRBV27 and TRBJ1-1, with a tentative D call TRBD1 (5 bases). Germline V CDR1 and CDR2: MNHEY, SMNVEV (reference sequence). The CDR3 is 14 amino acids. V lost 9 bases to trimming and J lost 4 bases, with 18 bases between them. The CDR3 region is CASRLPGRGTEAFF. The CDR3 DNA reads TGTGCCAGTAGACTCCCGGGGAGGGGCACTGAAGCTTTCTTT.

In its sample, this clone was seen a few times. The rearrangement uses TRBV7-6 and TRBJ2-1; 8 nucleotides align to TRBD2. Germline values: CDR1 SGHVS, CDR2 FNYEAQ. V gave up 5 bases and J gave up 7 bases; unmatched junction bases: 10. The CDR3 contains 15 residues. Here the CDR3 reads CASSAGLAGRNEQFF. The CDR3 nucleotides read TGTGCCAGCAGCGCAGGACTAGCTGGTAGGAATGAGCAGTTCTTC.